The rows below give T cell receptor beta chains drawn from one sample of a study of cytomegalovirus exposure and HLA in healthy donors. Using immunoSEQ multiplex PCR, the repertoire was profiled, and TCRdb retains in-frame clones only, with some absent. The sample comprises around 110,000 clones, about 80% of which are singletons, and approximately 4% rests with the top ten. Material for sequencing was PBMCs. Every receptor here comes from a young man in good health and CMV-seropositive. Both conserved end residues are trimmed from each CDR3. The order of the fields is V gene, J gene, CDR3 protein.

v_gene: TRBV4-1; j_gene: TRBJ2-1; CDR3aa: ASSQLAGGLDNEQF
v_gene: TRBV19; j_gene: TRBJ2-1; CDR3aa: ASSRSAGDYYNEQF
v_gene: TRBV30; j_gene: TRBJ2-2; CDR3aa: AFRGNQNTGELF
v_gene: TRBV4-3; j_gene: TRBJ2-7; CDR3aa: ASSQELADSYEQY
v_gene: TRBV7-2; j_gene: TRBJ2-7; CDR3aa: ASSHQTGTGGGEQY
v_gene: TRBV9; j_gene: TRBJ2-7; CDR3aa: ASSGGRGPYEQY
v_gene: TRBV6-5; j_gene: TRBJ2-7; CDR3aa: ASRPQGPPGHEQY
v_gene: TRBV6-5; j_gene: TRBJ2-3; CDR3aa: ASRSQGDTQY
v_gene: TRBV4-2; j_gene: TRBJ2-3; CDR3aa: ASSPGLAGGLDTQY
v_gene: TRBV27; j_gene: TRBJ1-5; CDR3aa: ASSLSRNQPQH
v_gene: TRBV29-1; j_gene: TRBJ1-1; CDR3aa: SVEVPGRFTEAF
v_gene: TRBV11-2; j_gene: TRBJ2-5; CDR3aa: ASSLEGGGETQY
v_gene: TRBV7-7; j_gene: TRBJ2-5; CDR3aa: ASSSRFGPETQY
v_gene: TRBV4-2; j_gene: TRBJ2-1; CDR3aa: ASSPQEGLAGDNEQF
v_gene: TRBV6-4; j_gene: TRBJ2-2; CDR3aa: ASSRSGRAPGELF
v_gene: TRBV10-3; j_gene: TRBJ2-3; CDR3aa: AISESIGTDNFISSTDTQY
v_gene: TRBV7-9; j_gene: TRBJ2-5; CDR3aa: ASSSGFRGLIETQY
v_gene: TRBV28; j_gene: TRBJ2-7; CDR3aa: ASSSVIYEQY
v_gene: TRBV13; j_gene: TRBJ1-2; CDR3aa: ASSLPDSDSGGYT
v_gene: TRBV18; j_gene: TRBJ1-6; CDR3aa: ASSESRGSYNSPLH
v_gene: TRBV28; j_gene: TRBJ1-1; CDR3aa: ATTRQINTEAF
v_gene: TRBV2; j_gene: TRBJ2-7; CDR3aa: ASSLAGGIANEQY
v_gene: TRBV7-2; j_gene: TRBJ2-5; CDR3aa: ASSLEDKTQY
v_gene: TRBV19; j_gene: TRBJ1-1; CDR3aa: ASSVLTGTEAF
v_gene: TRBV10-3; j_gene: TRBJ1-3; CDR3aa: AISRQGSSGNTIY
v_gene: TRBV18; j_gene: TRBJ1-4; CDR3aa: ASSPRGATNEKLF
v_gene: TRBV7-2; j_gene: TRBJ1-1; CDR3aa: ASSFGPTEAF
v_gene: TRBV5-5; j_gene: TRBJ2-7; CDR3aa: ASSLVQGAWEQY
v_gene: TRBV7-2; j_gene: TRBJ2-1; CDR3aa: ASSARDRVYNEQF
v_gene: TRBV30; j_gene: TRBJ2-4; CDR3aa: AWSTAGVIQY
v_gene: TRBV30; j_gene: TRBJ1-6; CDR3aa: ASQTGGRGRLNSPLH
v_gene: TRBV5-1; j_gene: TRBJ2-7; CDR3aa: ASSTDPSYEQY